Detailed here is one T cell receptor (beta chain). TCRdb's table, derived via immunoSEQ multiplex PCR, lists solely in-frame clones and lacks some. The data contain fewer than 45,000 clones, around 89% of them seen just once; the ten biggest clones take up around 7%. The sample originates from a study of T cell changes during pregnancy in multiple sclerosis. Germline assignment: CDR1 LNHDA and CDR2 SQIVND (reference sequence). CDR3 size: 14 residues. Trimming pared 5 bases from V and 7 bases from J, leaving 18 bases between. The chain carries TRBV19 and TRBJ2-7; D perhaps matches TRBD2 (6 bases). The sequencing used CD8+ T cells from peripheral blood mononuclear cells, collected in the third trimester of pregnancy. The clonotype originates from a female donor with multiple sclerosis, enrolled in a pregnancy study. In DNA, the CDR3 is TGTGCCAGTAGTGACCGGGAGCCTTGGAGAGAGCAGTACTTC. Translated, it gives CASSDREPWREQYF.